This T cell receptor beta chain emerged from a study of CD8 T cells in ankylosing spondylitis. Study findings and constraints: According to the report, clones linked to the disease were significantly enriched in matched synovial fluid samples taken from ankylosing spondylitis patients. Disease-linked clones bore a CD8+ phenotype, appearing relatively rarely in peripheral blood.

This clonotype was seen repeatedly, ten times or more. The target antigen is unknown. V lost 2 bases to trimming and J lost 5 bases, with 10 bases between them. The CDR3 consists of 13 residues. Germline V CDR1 and CDR2: DFQATT, SNEGSKA (reference sequence). Libraries for TCR beta were made by quantitative 5'-RACE with molecular barcodes. TCRdb fed the 5' RACE reads into MiXCR, producing one record per CDR3 protein. The repertoire holds about 300,000 distinct CDR3 sequences, with less than 25% as singletons. J is TRBJ1-5 and V is TRBV20-1; no clear D. Sequencing was done on a sample of blood, either unsorted or a sorted T cell fraction (not recorded which). The clonotype was recovered from a female donor with ankylosing spondylitis or in good health (not recorded which). The CDR3 here is CSARRSGDQPQHF. As DNA, the CDR3 is TGCAGTGCTAGAAGAAGTGGGGATCAGCCCCAGCATTTT.